This TCR beta chain was recorded in a study of blood T cell repertoires in COVID-19. Turning to the study itself: The cDNA or gDNA used as material had been derived from T cells, B-cell-depleted T cells, or PBMCs.

CDR1 and CDR2 (germline): LNHDA, SQIVND (reference sequence). The CDR3 extends over 14 amino acids. The V and J ends lost 5 bases and 8 bases respectively, with 18 bases between them. Only one count was recorded for this clone. Across roughly 25 US areas, participants ranged in age from about 18 to 90 years. The assay was immunoSEQ multiplex PCR, and TCRdb's table has in-frame clones only and misses some. The sample carries some 320,000 clones, roughly nine tenths recorded once. Sequencing was performed on PBMCs or T cells enriched from blood (not recorded which). The origin of this receptor is a man aged 60 to 69 who had recovered from COVID-19. The V and J genes are TRBV19 and TRBJ1-1, with D unresolved. CDR3 nucleotide sequence: TGTGCCAGTAGTCTGGCAGCTAGTATTGTGGAAGCTTTCTTT. Translated, it gives CASSLAASIVEAFF. The full variable domain, its missing parts supplied by reference TRBV19 and TRBJ1-1, is DGGITQSPKYLFRKEGQNVTLSCEQNLNHDAMYWYRQDPGQGLRLIYYSQIVNDFQKGDIAEGYSVSREKKESFPLTVTSAQKNPTAFYLCASSLAASIVEAFFGQGTRLTVV.